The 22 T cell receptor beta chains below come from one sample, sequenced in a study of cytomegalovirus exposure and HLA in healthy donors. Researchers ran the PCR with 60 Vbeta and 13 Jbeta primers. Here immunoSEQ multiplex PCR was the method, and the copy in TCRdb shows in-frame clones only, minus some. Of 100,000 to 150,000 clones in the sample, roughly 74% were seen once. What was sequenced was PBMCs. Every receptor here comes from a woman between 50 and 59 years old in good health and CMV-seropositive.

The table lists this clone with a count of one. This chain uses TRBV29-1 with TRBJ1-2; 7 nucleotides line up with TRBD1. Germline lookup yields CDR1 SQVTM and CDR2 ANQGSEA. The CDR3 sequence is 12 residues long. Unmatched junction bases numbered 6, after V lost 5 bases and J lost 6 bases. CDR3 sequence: CSVRDRENGYTF. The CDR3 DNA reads TGCAGCGTTCGAGACAGGGAAAATGGCTACACCTTC.

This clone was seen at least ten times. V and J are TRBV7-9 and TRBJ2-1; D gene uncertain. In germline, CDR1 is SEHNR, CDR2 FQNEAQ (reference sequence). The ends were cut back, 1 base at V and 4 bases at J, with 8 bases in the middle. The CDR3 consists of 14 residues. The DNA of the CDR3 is TGTGCCAGCAGCTTAGGACTGAAATACAATGAGCAGTTCTTC. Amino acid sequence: CASSLGLKYNEQFF.

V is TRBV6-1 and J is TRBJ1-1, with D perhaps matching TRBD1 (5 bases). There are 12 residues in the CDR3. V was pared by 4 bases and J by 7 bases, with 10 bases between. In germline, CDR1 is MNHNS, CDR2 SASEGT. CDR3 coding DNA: TGTGCCAGCAGTGTTCAGGGTTGTGAAGCTTTCTTT. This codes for CASSVQGCEAFF.

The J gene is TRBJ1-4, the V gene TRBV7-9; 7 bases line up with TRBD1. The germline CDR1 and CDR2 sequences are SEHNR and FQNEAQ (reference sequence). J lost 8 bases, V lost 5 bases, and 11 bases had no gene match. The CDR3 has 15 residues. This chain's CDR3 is CASSAPDRDGEKLFF. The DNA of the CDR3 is TGTGCCAGCAGCGCGCCCGACAGGGATGGGGAAAAACTGTTTTTT.

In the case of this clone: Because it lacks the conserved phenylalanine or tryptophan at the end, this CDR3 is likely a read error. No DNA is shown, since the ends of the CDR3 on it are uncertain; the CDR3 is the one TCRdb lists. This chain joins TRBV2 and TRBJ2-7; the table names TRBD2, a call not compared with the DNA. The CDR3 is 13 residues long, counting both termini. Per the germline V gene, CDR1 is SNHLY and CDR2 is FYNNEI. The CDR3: CASSESQSGGIFI.

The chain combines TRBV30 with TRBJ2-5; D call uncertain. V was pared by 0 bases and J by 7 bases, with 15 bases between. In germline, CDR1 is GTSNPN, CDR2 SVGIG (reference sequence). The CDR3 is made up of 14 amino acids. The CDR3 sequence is CAWSVPPLAATQYF. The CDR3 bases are TGTGCCTGGAGTGTACCCCCCTTGGCGGCGACCCAGTACTTC.

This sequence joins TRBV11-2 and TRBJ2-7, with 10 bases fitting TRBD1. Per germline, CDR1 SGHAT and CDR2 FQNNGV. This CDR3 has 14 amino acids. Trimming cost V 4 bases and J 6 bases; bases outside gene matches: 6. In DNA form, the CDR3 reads TGTGCCAGCAGCTCGGGGACAGGGGCGGGCGAGCAGTACTTC. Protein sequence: CASSSGTGAGEQYF.

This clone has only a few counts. The CDR3: CASSGQRGSPEQYF. CDR3 coding DNA: TGCGCCAGCTCGGGACAGCGCGGGTCCCCCGAGCAGTACTTC. The V call is TRBV10-2, the J call TRBJ2-7; 7 bases align to TRBD1. This CDR3 is 14 amino acids long. V trimming: 8 bases; J trimming: 6 bases; junction bases outside the gene matches: 13. Germline V gene sequence: CDR1 WSHSY, CDR2 SAAADI.

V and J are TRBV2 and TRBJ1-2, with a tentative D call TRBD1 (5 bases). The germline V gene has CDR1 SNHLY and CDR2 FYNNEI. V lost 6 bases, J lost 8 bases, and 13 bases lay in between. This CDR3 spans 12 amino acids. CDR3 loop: CASSQLGGGYTF. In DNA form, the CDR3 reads TGTGCCAGCAGCCAACTCGGGGGGGGCTACACCTTC.

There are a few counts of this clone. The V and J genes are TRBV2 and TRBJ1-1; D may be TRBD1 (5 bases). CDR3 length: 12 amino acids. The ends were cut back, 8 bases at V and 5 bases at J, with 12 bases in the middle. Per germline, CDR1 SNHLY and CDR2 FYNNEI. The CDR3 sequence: CASGAGRTEAFF. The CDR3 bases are TGTGCCAGCGGGGCCGGGAGAACTGAAGCTTTCTTT.

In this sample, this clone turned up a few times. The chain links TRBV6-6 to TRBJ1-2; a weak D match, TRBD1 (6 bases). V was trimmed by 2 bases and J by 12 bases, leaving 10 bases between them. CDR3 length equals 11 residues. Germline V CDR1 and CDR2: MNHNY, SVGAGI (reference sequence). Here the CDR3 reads CASSYGGEDTF. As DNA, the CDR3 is TGTGCCAGCAGTTACGGGGGCGAGGACACCTTC.

As DNA, the CDR3 is TGTGCCAGCAGTGCGGGCCCCAATAGCAATCAGCCCCAGCATTTT. Its protein is CASSAGPNSNQPQHF. The chain uses TRBV6-5 and TRBJ1-5; D is uncertain. This CDR3 contains 15 residues. Germline CDR1 MNHEY, CDR2 SVGAGI. V shed 5 bases and J shed 0 bases, with 11 bases lying between them.

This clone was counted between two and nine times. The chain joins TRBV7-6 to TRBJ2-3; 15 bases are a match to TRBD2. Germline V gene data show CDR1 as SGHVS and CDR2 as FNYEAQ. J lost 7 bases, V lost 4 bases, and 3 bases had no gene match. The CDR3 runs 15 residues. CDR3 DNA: TGTGCCAGCAGCTGGACTAGCGGGGGGGACTATACGCAGTATTTT. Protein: CASSWTSGGDYTQYF.

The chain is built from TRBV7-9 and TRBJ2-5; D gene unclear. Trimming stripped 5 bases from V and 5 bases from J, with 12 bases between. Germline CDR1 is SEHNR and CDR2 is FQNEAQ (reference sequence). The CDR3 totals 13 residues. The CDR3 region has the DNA TGTGCCAGCAGCCTGGGTTACGGGGAGACCCAGTACTTC. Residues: CASSLGYGETQYF.

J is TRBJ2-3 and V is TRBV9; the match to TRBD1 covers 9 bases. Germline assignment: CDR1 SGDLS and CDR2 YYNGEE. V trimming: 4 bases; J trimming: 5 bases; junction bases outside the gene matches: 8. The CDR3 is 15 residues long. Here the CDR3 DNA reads TGTGCCAGCAGCTCACAGGGGGCTAGTGTAGATACGCAGTATTTT. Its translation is CASSSQGASVDTQYF.

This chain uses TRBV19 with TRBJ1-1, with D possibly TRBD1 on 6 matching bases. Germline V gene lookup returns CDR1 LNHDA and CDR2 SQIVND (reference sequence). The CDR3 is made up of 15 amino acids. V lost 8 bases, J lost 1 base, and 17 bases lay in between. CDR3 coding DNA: TGTGCCAGTCGGGGGGCAGGGAGCCAGAACACTGAAGCTTTCTTT. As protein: CASRGAGSQNTEAFF. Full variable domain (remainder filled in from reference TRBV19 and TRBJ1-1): DGGITQSPKYLFRKEGQNVTLSCEQNLNHDAMYWYRQDPGQGLRLIYYSQIVNDFQKGDIAEGYSVSREKKESFPLTVTSAQKNPTAFYLCASRGAGSQNTEAFFGQGTRLTVV.

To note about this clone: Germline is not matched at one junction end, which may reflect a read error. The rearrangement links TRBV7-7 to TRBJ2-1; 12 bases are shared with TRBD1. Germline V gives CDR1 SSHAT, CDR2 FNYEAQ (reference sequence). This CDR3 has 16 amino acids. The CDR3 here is CASSLGGQGASNEQFF. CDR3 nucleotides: TGTGCTAGCAGCTTAGGGGGACAGGGGGCTTCGAATGAGCAGTTCTTC.

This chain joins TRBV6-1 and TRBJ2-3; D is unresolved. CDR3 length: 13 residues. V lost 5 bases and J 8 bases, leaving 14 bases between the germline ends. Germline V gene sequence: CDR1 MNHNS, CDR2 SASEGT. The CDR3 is CASSLGPQSTQYF. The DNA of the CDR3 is TGTGCCAGCAGTCTGGGCCCGCAGTCTACGCAGTATTTT.

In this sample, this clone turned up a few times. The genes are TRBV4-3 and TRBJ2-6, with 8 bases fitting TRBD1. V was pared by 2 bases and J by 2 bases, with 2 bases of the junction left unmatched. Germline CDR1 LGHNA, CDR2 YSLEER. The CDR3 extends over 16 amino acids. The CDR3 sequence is CASSQLRGPGANVLTF. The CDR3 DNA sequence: TGCGCCAGCAGCCAACTCAGGGGGCCTGGGGCCAACGTCCTGACTTTC.

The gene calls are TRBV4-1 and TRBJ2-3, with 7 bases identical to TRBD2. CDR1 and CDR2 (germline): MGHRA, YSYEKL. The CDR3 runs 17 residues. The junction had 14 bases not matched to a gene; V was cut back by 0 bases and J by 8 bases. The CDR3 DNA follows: TGCGCCAGCAGCCAAGACTCTACGGGGGGTGTACTTGGTACGCAGTATTTT. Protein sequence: CASSQDSTGGVLGTQYF.

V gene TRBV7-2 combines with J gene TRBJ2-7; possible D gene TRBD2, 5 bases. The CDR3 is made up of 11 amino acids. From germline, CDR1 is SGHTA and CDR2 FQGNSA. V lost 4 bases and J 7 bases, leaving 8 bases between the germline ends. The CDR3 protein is CASSSPGEQYF. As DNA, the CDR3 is TGTGCCAGCAGCTCCCCGGGAGAGCAGTACTTC.

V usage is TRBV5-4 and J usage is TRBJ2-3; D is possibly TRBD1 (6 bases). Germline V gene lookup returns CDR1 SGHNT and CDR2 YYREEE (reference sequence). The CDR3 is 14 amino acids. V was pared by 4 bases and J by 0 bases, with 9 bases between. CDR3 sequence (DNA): TGTGCCAGCAGCACGGACAGTAGCACAGATACGCAGTATTTT. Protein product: CASSTDSSTDTQYF.